The next 14 T cell receptor beta chains were all read from a single sample in a study of blood T cell repertoires in COVID-19. The data were produced by immunoSEQ multiplex PCR, yet TCRdb's version contains in-frame clones alone and is incomplete. Among tens of thousands of clones listed, more than 70% were seen once. The specimen was peripheral blood. These receptors originate from a human donor in a cohort sampled during active COVID-19.

The J gene is TRBJ1-1, the V gene TRBV5-3; D not certain. TRBV5-3 belongs to the ORF category, with a function that is uncertain. The CDR3 consists of 16 residues. The germline V and J ends were trimmed by 0 bases and 4 bases, with 16 bases remaining between them. The CDR3 loop is CARSLEFSGLGTEAFF. For the CDR3, the DNA is TGTGCCAGAAGCTTGGAGTTTTCGGGGTTGGGCACTGAAGCTTTCTTT.

The chain is built from TRBV4-1 and TRBJ1-2; TRBD1 matches 7 bases. The CDR3 contains 17 residues. In germline, CDR1 is MGHRA, CDR2 YSYEKL. V dropped 2 bases and J dropped 2; count of bases not matched to a gene: 11. The CDR3 loop reads CASSQSEATGRNYGYTF. DNA of the CDR3: TGCGCCAGCAGCCAATCGGAGGCGACAGGGAGAAACTATGGCTACACCTTC.

CDR3 nucleotides: TGTGCCAGCTCACCACTACAGGGGGCAACTAATGAAAAACTGTTTTTT. Translating it yields CASSPLQGATNEKLFF. The chain couples TRBV18 to TRBJ1-4, with TRBD1 matching 8 bases. The J segment lost 0 bases and the V segment lost 1 base, leaving 1 base of the junction unmatched. The CDR3 consists of 16 residues. Germline CDR1 KGHSH, CDR2 LQKENI.

The V and J genes are TRBV28 and TRBJ2-7; 8 bases match TRBD2. The trim removed 5 bases at V and 7 bases at J, leaving 7 bases unmatched. The CDR3 extends over 13 amino acids. In germline, CDR1 is MDHEN, CDR2 SYDVKM. Here the CDR3 reads CASSLSGGREQYF. Here the CDR3 DNA reads TGTGCCAGCAGTCTGAGCGGGGGTCGGGAGCAGTACTTC.

There are a few counts of this clone. The V gene is TRBV24-1, the J gene TRBJ2-7, with 11 bases fitting TRBD1. Germline loops: CDR1 KGHDR, CDR2 SFDVKD. The length of the CDR3 is 13 residues. After removal of 12 bases from V and 2 bases from J, the junction contained 5 bases not matched to a gene. The CDR3 loop reads CAVPGQGAYEQYF. DNA for the CDR3: TGTGCCGTACCGGGACAGGGGGCCTACGAGCAGTACTTC.

CDR3 sequence (DNA): TGTGCCACCCTGCCCGGGGAGTCGGAGACCCAGTACTTC. Protein sequence: CATLPGESETQYF. The rearrangement links TRBV15 to TRBJ2-5; D may be TRBD2 (5 bases). CDR3 length equals 13 residues. In germline, CDR1 is LNHNV, CDR2 YYDKDF (reference sequence). Trimming removed 8 bases from V and 5 bases from J, with 15 bases in between.

The CDR3 region has the DNA TGTGCCAGCAGTGACTCGGGGACAGGAAGCTCCTACAATGAGCAGTTCTTC. Translating gives CASSDSGTGSSYNEQFF. The chain couples TRBV6-4 to TRBJ2-1, with 8 bases matching TRBD1. Germline V gene data show CDR1 as MRHNA and CDR2 as SNTAGT. The length of the CDR3 is 17 residues. V shed 0 bases and J 0 bases; nucleotides not matched to a gene: 4.

The CDR3 spells CASSEGGGGGYTF. The DNA for the CDR3 is TGTGCCAGCAGTGAAGGAGGGGGCGGGGGCTACACCTTC. The chain combines TRBV2 with TRBJ1-2; 7 bases line up with TRBD1. Germline trimming cut 1 base from V and 8 bases from J; bases unmatched to any gene: 4. Germline assignment: CDR1 SNHLY and CDR2 FYNNEI. This CDR3 spans 13 amino acids.

The chain uses TRBV7-2 and TRBJ1-1, with 7 bases identical to TRBD1. This CDR3 comprises 13 residues. Germline V gene sequence: CDR1 SGHTA, CDR2 FQGNSA. V gave up 2 bases and J gave up 3 bases; unmatched junction bases: 0. CDR3 coding DNA: TGTGCCAGCAGCTTACAGGGGGACACTGAAGCTTTCTTT. The encoded protein is CASSLQGDTEAFF.

This chain joins TRBV6-5 and TRBJ2-7, with 7 bases identical to TRBD1. The CDR3 loop spans 14 amino acids. The J segment lost 1 base and the V segment lost 6 bases, leaving 6 bases of the junction unmatched. Per germline, CDR1 MNHEY and CDR2 SVGAGI. The CDR3 sequence: CASRETGWSYEQYF. CDR3 nucleotides: TGTGCCAGCAGGGAGACAGGGTGGTCCTACGAGCAGTACTTC.

The V call is TRBV6-5, the J call TRBJ1-6, with 7 nucleotides matching TRBD1. The V and J ends lost 8 bases and 8 bases, in that order; junction bases with no gene match: 6. Per germline, CDR1 MNHEY and CDR2 SVGAGI. This CDR3 has 13 amino acids. The CDR3 DNA reads TGTGCCAGCCTCGACAGGGCAGATTCACCCCTCCACTTT. Its translation is CASLDRADSPLHF.

The V gene is TRBV9, the J gene TRBJ2-2; tentative D call: TRBD2 (5 bases). Trimming shortened V by 5 bases and J by 4 bases, and 9 bases separated the two germline ends. Germline-derived CDR1 and CDR2 are SGDLS and YYNGEE. This CDR3 spans 13 amino acids. The CDR3 loop is CASSTGGTGELFF. CDR3 nucleotide sequence: TGTGCCAGCAGTACCGGAGGCACCGGGGAGCTGTTTTTT.

This chain joins TRBV19 and TRBJ2-1; TRBD2 aligns across 15 bases. The CDR3 covers 17 residues. The ends lost 1 base at V and 9 bases at J; junction bases unmatched: 7. Germline-derived CDR1 and CDR2 are LNHDA and SQIVND (reference sequence). CDR3 sequence (DNA): TGTGCCAGTAGTATAGGGACTAGCGGGGGGGCCGTAGGTGAGCAGTTCTTC. It codes for CASSIGTSGGAVGEQFF.

This clone appeared a single time. The J gene is TRBJ2-5, the V gene TRBV5-4; TRBD2 agrees at 7 bases. Germline values: CDR1 SGHNT, CDR2 YYREEE (reference sequence). The CDR3 sequence is 14 residues long. V trimming: 6 bases; J trimming: 1 base; junction bases outside the gene matches: 6. CDR3 in amino acids: CASNEGGTQETQYF. CDR3 bases: TGTGCCAGCAACGAGGGAGGGACCCAAGAGACCCAGTACTTC.